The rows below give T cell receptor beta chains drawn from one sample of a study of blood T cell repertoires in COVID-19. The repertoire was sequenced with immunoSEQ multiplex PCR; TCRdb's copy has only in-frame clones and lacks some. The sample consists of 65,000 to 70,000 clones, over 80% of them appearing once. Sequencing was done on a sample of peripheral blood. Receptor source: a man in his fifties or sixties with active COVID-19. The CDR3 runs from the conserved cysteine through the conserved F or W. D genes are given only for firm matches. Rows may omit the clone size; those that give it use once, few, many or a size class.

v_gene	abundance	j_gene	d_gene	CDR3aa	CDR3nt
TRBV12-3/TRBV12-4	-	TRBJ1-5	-	CASSQKTGQPQHF	TGTGCCAGCAGTCAAAAAACAGGACAGCCCCAGCATTTT
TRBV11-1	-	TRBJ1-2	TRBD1	CASSSGQVANYGYTF	TGTGCCAGCAGCTCCGGACAGGTCGCTAACTATGGCTACACCTTC
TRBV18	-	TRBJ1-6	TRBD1	CASSHRDRANSPLHF	TGTGCCAGCTCACACCGGGACAGGGCTAATTCACCCCTCCACTTT
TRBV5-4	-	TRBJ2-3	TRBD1	CASSGGQPSTDTQYF	TGTGCCAGCAGCGGGGGACAGCCTAGCACAGATACGCAGTATTTT
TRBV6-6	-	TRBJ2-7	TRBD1	CASSSNKATPGQGARAPHEQYF	TGTGCCAGCAGCTCCAATAAAGCTACGCCGGGACAGGGGGCCAGGGCCCCCCACGAGCAGTACTTC
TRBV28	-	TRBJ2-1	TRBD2	CASSQREVPFEQFF	TGTGCCAGCAGTCAGCGGGAGGTGCCGTTTGAGCAGTTCTTC
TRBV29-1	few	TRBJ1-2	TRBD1	CSVKGQGYDTF	TGCAGCGTCAAGGGACAGGGGTATGACACCTTC
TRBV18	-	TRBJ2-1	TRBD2	CASSHGSGNYNEQFF	TGTGCCAGCTCACATGGCAGCGGGAATTACAATGAGCAGTTCTTC
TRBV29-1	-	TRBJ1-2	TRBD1	CSVTGDYGYTF	TGCAGCGTGACAGGGGACTATGGCTACACCTTC
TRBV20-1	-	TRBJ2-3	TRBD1	CSASRQGFDTQYF	TGCAGTGCTAGTAGACAGGGGTTCGATACGCAGTATTTT
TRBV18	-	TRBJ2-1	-	CASSPLAVNEQFF	TGTGCCAGCTCACCTCTAGCCGTGAATGAGCAGTTCTTC
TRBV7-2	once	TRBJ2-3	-	CASNLGSSTDTQYF	TGTGCCAGCAACCTCGGGTCTAGCACAGATACGCAGTATTTT
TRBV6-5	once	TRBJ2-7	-	CASSYSGRTYEQYF	TGTGCCAGCAGTTACTCGGGCAGAACCTACGAGCAGTACTTC
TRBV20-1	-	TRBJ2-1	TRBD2	CSASRYLAGMRSSYNEQFF	TGCAGTGCTAGTAGGTACCTAGCGGGGATGAGGAGCTCCTACAATGAGCAGTTCTTC
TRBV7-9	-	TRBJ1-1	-	CASSLSLNTEAFF	TGTGCCAGCAGCTTATCTTTGAACACTGAAGCTTTCTTT
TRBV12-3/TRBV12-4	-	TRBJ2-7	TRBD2	CASSLAGAYEQYF	TGTGCCAGCAGCCTGGCGGGGGCCTACGAGCAGTACTTC
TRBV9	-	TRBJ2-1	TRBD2	CASSPGTNYNEQFF	TGTGCCAGCAGCCCCGGGACTAACTACAATGAGCAGTTCTTC
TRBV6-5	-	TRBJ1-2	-	CASSFAASYGYTF	TGTGCCAGCAGTTTCGCGGCCTCATATGGCTACACCTTC
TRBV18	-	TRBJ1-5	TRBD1	CASSPGTGGVQPQHF	TGTGCCAGCTCACCTGGGACAGGGGGCGTTCAGCCCCAGCATTTT
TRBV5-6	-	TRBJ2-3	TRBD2	CASSLARRRGRDTQYF	TGTGCCAGCAGCCTGGCTCGGCGGCGGGGGAGGGATACGCAGTATTTT
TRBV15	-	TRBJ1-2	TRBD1	CATSRDWGQGAGGYTF	TGTGCCACCAGCAGAGATTGGGGGCAGGGGGCAGGAGGCTACACCTTC
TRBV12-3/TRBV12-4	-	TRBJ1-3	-	CASHFRGENTIYF	TGTGCCAGTCACTTCAGGGGAGAAAACACCATATATTTT
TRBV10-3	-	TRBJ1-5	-	CATTPDRISNQPQHF	TGTGCCACCACGCCCGACAGGATTAGCAATCAGCCCCAGCATTTT
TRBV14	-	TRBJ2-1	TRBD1	CASSQGTGGQFF	TGTGCCAGCAGCCAGGGGACAGGGGGCCAGTTCTTC
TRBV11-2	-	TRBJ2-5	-	CASSLSIQETQYF	TGTGCCAGCAGCTTATCCATCCAAGAGACCCAGTACTTC
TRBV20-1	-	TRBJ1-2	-	CSARGAPYTF	TGCAGTGCTAGAGGAGCCCCATACACCTTC
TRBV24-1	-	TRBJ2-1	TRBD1	CATSDSTMWDRGNEQFF	TGTGCCACCAGTGATTCGACGATGTGGGACAGAGGAAATGAGCAGTTCTTC
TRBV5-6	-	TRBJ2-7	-	CASSFGRGGGISYEQYF	TGTGCCAGCAGCTTTGGGCGGGGCGGAGGAATATCCTACGAGCAGTACTTC
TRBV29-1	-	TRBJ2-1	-	CSVEGGGEISYNEQFF	TGCAGCGTTGAGGGGGGTGGCGAAATCTCCTACAATGAGCAGTTCTTC
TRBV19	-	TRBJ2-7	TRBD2	CASGGPASGLYEQYF	TGTGCCAGTGGGGGACCGGCTAGCGGGTTATACGAGCAGTACTTC
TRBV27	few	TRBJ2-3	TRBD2	CASSPGLAGASTDTQYF	TGTGCCAGCAGTCCGGGACTAGCGGGCGCGAGCACAGATACGCAGTATTTT
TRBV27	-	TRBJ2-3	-	CASSPVRRLTDTQYF	TGTGCCAGCAGTCCGGTTAGACGACTCACAGATACGCAGTATTTT
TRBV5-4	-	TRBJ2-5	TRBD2	CASRSLWGSGSGEETQYF	TGTGCCAGCCGCAGCTTGTGGGGTAGCGGGAGTGGAGAAGAGACCCAGTACTTC
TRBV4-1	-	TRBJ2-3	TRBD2	CASSQDAGTSGLTDTQYF	TGCGCCAGCAGCCAAGACGCCGGGACTAGCGGACTCACAGATACGCAGTATTTT
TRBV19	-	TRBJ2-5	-	CASSPWISEGETQYF	TGTGCCAGTAGTCCTTGGATCTCTGAGGGAGAGACCCAGTACTTC
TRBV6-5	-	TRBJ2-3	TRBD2	CASSYFGGSITDTQYF	TGTGCCAGCAGTTATTTTGGCGGGAGTATCACAGATACGCAGTATTTT
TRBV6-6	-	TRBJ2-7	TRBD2	CASSPRTSGAEAYEQYF	TGTGCCAGCAGTCCCCGGACTAGCGGGGCCGAGGCCTACGAGCAGTACTTC
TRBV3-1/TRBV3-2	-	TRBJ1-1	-	CASSQRGIEAFF	TGTGCCAGCAGCCAACGGGGGATTGAAGCTTTCTTT
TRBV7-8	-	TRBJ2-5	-	CASSLVRGEETQYF	TGTGCCAGCAGCTTAGTCAGGGGTGAAGAGACCCAGTACTTC
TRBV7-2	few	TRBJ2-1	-	CASSLAHYDNEQFF	TGTGCCAGCAGCTTAGCGCACTACGACAATGAGCAGTTCTTC
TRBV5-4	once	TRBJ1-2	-	CASSYITDNYGYTF	TGTGCCAGCAGCTATATTACAGACAACTATGGCTACACCTTC
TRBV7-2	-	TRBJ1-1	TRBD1	CASSFIGRGRFEAFF	TGTGCCAGCAGCTTCATCGGCAGGGGGCGATTTGAAGCTTTCTTT
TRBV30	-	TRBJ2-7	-	CAWSVGAGSEQYF	TGTGCCTGGAGTGTGGGTGCGGGGTCCGAGCAGTACTTC
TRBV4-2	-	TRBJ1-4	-	CASSQAGRTNEKLFF	TGTGCCAGCAGCCAAGCAGGCAGAACTAATGAAAAACTGTTTTTT
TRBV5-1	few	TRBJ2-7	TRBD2	CASSGGLAGGVYEQYF	TGCGCCAGCAGCGGGGGACTAGCGGGAGGGGTGTACGAGCAGTACTTC
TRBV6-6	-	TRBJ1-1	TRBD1	CASSPGKGANTEAFF	TGTGCCAGCAGTCCAGGAAAGGGGGCCAACACTGAAGCTTTCTTT
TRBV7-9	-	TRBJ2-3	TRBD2	CASSPGLAGGTDTQYF	TGTGCCAGCAGCCCGGGACTAGCGGGAGGCACAGATACGCAGTATTTT
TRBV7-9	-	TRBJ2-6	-	CASSPMGASLIPGANVLTF	TGTGCCAGCAGCCCAATGGGGGCTAGTCTGATCCCTGGGGCCAACGTCCTGACTTTC
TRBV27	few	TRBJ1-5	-	CASGQGNQPQHF	TGTGCCAGCGGTCAGGGGAATCAGCCCCAGCATTTT
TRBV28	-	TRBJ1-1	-	CASSNQANTEAFF	TGTGCCAGCAGTAACCAAGCGAACACTGAAGCTTTCTTT
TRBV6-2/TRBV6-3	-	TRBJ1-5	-	CASSYAGRSNQPQHF	TGTGCCAGCAGTTACGCAGGGCGGTCCAATCAGCCCCAGCATTTT
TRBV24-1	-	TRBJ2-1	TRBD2	CATSGKVSGSLGSNEQFF	TGTGCCACCAGTGGAAAAGTTAGCGGGAGTTTAGGGTCCAATGAGCAGTTCTTC
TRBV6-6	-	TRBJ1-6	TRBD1	CASSRDRVRGSSYNSPLHF	TGTGCCAGCAGTCGGGACAGGGTCCGTGGGAGCTCCTATAATTCACCCCTCCACTTT
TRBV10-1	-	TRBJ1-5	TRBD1	CASRWDREWQPQHF	TGCGCCAGCAGATGGGACAGGGAATGGCAGCCCCAGCATTTT
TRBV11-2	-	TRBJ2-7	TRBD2	CASRLAGGPREQYF	TGTGCCAGCAGATTAGCGGGAGGGCCCCGCGAGCAGTACTTC
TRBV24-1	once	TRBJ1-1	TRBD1	CATSQGAHRAEAFF	TGTGCCACCAGTCAGGGGGCGCATCGGGCTGAAGCTTTCTTT
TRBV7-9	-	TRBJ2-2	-	CASSLAWETGELFF	TGTGCCAGCAGCTTAGCTTGGGAGACCGGGGAGCTGTTTTTT
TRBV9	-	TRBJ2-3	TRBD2	CASGRLAGTPDTQYF	TGTGCCAGCGGTCGACTAGCGGGTACTCCAGATACGCAGTATTTT
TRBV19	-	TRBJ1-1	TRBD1	CASSIQGTGRMIEAFF	TGTGCCAGTAGTATACAAGGGACAGGGAGAATGATTGAAGCTTTCTTT